These 3 T cell receptor beta chains originate from one sample sequenced in a study of siplizumab effects on memory and regulatory T cells. Generated by immunoSEQ multiplex PCR, the TCRdb table keeps only in-frame clones and is missing some. The table lists tens of thousands of clones, roughly 96% of them singletons. The sequenced sample was naive CD4+ T cells sorted from blood. The receptor source for this set is a human donor in good health.

The chain is built from TRBV5-1 and TRBJ1-3, with no clear D. With 8 bases removed from V and 0 bases from J, the gap between germline ends came to 15 bases. The V gene's germline CDR1 is SGHRS and CDR2 YFSETQ. This CDR3 region has 15 residues. CDR3 region: CASKLEGFSGNTIYF. DNA for the CDR3: TGCGCCAGTAAACTGGAAGGGTTCTCTGGAAACACCATATATTTT.

The V call is TRBV18, the J call TRBJ1-1; 8 nucleotides agree with TRBD1. The CDR3 has 16 residues. The germline CDR1 and CDR2 sequences are KGHSH and LQKENI. After removal of 5 bases from V and 4 bases from J, the junction contained 12 bases not matched to a gene. The CDR3 nucleotides are TGTGCCAGCTCAGCTTTCGGGCAGGGGGCCGGCACTGAAGCTTTCTTT. Encoded protein: CASSAFGQGAGTEAFF.

This clone is a singleton in its sample. The V gene is TRBV27, the J gene TRBJ2-5, with 10 nucleotides matching TRBD2. Per germline, CDR1 MNHEY and CDR2 SMNVEV (reference sequence). The CDR3 has 19 residues. With 4 bases clipped from V and 2 bases from J, the junction kept 16 bases outside the gene matches. The CDR3, as DNA: TGTGCCAGCAGTTCCCGTCGGCTAGCGGGGGCGGCAGGGCAAGAGACCCAGTACTTC. Its translation: CASSSRRLAGAAGQETQYF.